One sample yielded the 14 T cell receptor beta chains listed below, sequenced in a study of identical twins. TCRdb analysed the 5' RACE reads with MiXCR anew, one entry per CDR3 protein. The sample consists of more than 400,000 distinct CDR3 sequences, 13% to 15% of them appearing once. The sample also formed part of further work on yellow fever vaccine responses in identical twins.

The source material was CD4+ T cells sorted from blood. The receptors were gathered from a woman between 18 and 30 years old in good health.

V is TRBV2 and J is TRBJ2-1; 11 nucleotides align to TRBD2. Germline assignment: CDR1 SNHLY and CDR2 FYNNEI. V shed 4 bases and J 7 bases; nucleotides not matched to a gene: 6. This CDR3 has 15 residues. The CDR3 bases are TGTGCCAGCAGTGTTAGCGGGGGGGCTGGAAATGAGCAGTTCTTC. Amino acids: CASSVSGGAGNEQFF.

This clonotype has just a few counts. The chain employs TRBV4-1 and TRBJ2-7; 8 bases fit TRBD2. Germline trimming cut 4 bases from V and 2 bases from J; bases unmatched to any gene: 16. CDR3 length: 18 amino acids. Looked up from germline, CDR1 is MGHRA and CDR2 is YSYEKL. Here the CDR3 DNA reads TGCGCCAGCAGCCTAAGAGACATATCGGGAGGGCCGACCTACGAGCAGTACTTC. Its protein is CASSLRDISGGPTYEQYF.

The V and J genes are TRBV9 and TRBJ2-1; D might be TRBD2 (6 bases). Germline V gives CDR1 SGDLS, CDR2 YYNGEE. The CDR3 runs to 15 residues. The V gene lost 3 bases and the J gene lost 6 bases, with 16 bases spanning the gap. CDR3 nucleotide sequence: TGTGCCAGCAGCGCTCCGGGACTCACTCGCAATGAGCAGTTCTTC. Its protein is CASSAPGLTRNEQFF.

The chain joins TRBV25-1 to TRBJ2-5; TRBD2 aligns across 15 bases. Germline V CDR1 and CDR2: MGHDK, SYGVNS. J lost 3 bases, V lost 6 bases, and 2 bases had no gene match. The CDR3 is 15 residues long. The CDR3, as DNA: TGTGCCAGCAGAGGGACTAGCGGGAGGAAAGAGACCCAGTACTTC. As protein: CASRGTSGRKETQYF.

This clonotype has more than one count but fewer than ten. The gene calls are TRBV5-5 and TRBJ1-3; possible D gene TRBD1, 6 bases. CDR1 and CDR2 from the germline V gene are SGHKS and YYEKEE (reference sequence). V was shortened by 2 bases and J by 3 bases, with 12 bases between the two germline ends. The CDR3 covers 15 residues. In nucleotides, the CDR3 is TGTGCCAGCAGCTTAGAAGGGGGTGGTGGAAACACCATATATTTT. Translation gives CASSLEGGGGNTIYF.

This chain links TRBV11-2 with TRBJ2-2; possibly TRBD2 for D (6 bases). The CDR3 length is 15 residues. Between the trimmed V and J ends, which lost 5 bases and 4 bases, there was a span of 14 bases. Germline V CDR1 and CDR2: SGHAT, FQNNGV. As DNA, the CDR3 is TGTGCCAGCAGCACCCGGGACTTACCCACCGGGGAGCTGTTTTTT. Amino acids: CASSTRDLPTGELFF.

On this clonotype: One end of the junction varies from germline; a read error may be responsible. This sequence joins TRBV5-1 and TRBJ2-1; 11 bases fit TRBD2. This CDR3 is 16 amino acids long. Looked up from germline, CDR1 is SGHRS and CDR2 is YFSETQ. The CDR3 nucleotides are TGCGCCAGCAGCTTGACTAGCGGGAGCTCCTACAGTGAGCAGTTCTTC. It translates to CASSLTSGSSYSEQFF.

In this sample, this clonotype turned up a few times. V usage is TRBV2 and J usage is TRBJ2-1, with 8 bases lining up with TRBD1. The CDR3 runs to 18 residues. J gave up 0 bases and V 5 bases, and 12 bases lay outside the gene matches. Germline CDR1 and CDR2: SNHLY and FYNNEI. The CDR3 region is CASSRARGQLNSYNEQFF. DNA of the CDR3: TGTGCCAGCAGTAGGGCCAGGGGGCAGTTAAACTCCTACAATGAGCAGTTCTTC. Drawing the rest from reference TRBV2 and TRBJ2-1, the complete variable domain is EPEVTQTPSHQVTQMGQEVILRCVPISNHLYFYWYRQILGQKVEFLVSFYNNEISEKSEIFDDQFSVERPDGSNFTLKIRSTKLEDSAMYFCASSRARGQLNSYNEQFFGPGTRLTVL.

CDR3: CASSRTLVDRSSYEQYV. The DNA of the CDR3 is TGCGCCAGCAGCCGCACCCTCGTGGATCGAAGTTCCTACGAGCAGTACGTC. The chain carries TRBV4-1 and TRBJ2-7; no firm D call. Trimming cost V 4 bases and J 1 base, with 20 bases left between them. Germline V gene sequence: CDR1 MGHRA, CDR2 YSYEKL. CDR3 length equals 17 residues.

The V gene is TRBV12-3 or TRBV12-4, the J gene TRBJ1-5; 8 bases align to TRBD1. Trimming removed 3 bases from V and 6 bases from J; junction bases left unmatched: 4. The CDR3 extends over 14 amino acids. The CDR3 sequence is CASSFRTGPQPQHF. In DNA, the CDR3 is TGTGCCAGCAGTTTTAGGACAGGGCCTCAGCCCCAGCATTTT.

This clonotype occurred a few times. The chain carries TRBV12-3 or TRBV12-4 and TRBJ2-4; D is unresolved. Trimming left V 4 bases short and J 5 bases short, with 6 bases between. The CDR3 runs to 12 residues. The chain's CDR3 is CASSSTQNIQYF. The CDR3 region has the DNA TGTGCCAGCAGTTCTACGCAAAACATTCAGTACTTC.

This chain links TRBV5-1 with TRBJ2-2; 8 nucleotides agree with TRBD2. After removal of 0 bases from V and 6 bases from J, the junction contained 7 bases not matched to a gene. Germline V gene data show CDR1 as SGHRS and CDR2 as YFSETQ. The CDR3 runs 16 residues. The CDR3 region is CASSLAGGGEAGELFF. DNA for the CDR3: TGCGCCAGCAGCTTGGCCGGGGGGGGCGAGGCCGGGGAGCTGTTTTTT.

The chain recombines TRBV14 with TRBJ1-1; D call uncertain. The V gene's germline CDR1 is SGHDN and CDR2 FVKESK. V lost 2 bases and J lost 4, with 11 bases in between. The CDR3 extends over 14 amino acids. In DNA form, the CDR3 reads TGTGCCAGCAGCCAACCCATGAGGGTCACTGAAGCTTTCTTT. Translation: CASSQPMRVTEAFF.

The rearrangement joins TRBV7-6 to TRBJ2-5; 7 nucleotides match TRBD2. Germline values: CDR1 SGHVS, CDR2 FNYEAQ. Trimming removed 0 bases from V and 1 base from J; junction bases left unmatched: 2. CDR3 length: 15 amino acids. The CDR3 DNA is TGTGCCAGCAGCTTAGCGGGGACTATCCAAGAGACCCAGTACTTC. This translates into CASSLAGTIQETQYF.